This T cell receptor (beta chain) is drawn from a study of CD8 T cells in Susac syndrome. With random hexamers, roughly 0.45 to 1 ug RNA was reverse transcribed. Amplification of the TCR beta CDR3 was carried out by immunoSEQ multiplex PCR, which spanned a total of 54 Vbeta and 13 Jbeta segments. From the immunoSEQ multiplex PCR reads, TCRdb called clonotypes with MiXCR, one entry per CDR3 protein. The sample holds fewer than 200,000 distinct CDR3 sequences; roughly 95% are singletons and the top ten take 0.15% to 0.2%. Germline V gene lookup returns CDR1 ENHRY and CDR2 SYGVKD. This CDR3 region has 14 residues. Trimming took 7 bases from V and 3 from J; bases not matched to a gene: 6. Bulk CD8+ and CD4+ cells came from magnetic negative isolation; CD8+ TEMRA by FACS.

The sequenced sample consisted of CD8+ T cells from PBMCs. The chain uses TRBV10-3 and TRBJ1-1; 9 bases agree with TRBD1. The TCR sequence derives from a human donor with multiple sclerosis. CDR3 bases: TGTGCCATCACTGGGGACAGGGAGTACACTGAAGCTTTCTTT. Its translation: CAITGDREYTEAFF.